This TCR beta chain was captured by sequencing in a study of T cell responses to AZD1222 COVID-19 vaccine. Germline V gene data show CDR1 as LNHDA and CDR2 as SQIVND (reference sequence). The V end was cut by 5 bases, the J end by 4 bases, with 20 bases between. The CDR3 has 16 amino acids. On this clone itself: The antigen is unknown.

Produced via immunoSEQ multiplex PCR; TCRdb's table is partial and in-frame only. The sample consists of around 120,000 clones, roughly 84% of them appearing once. Notes on the study in general: Nearly half of the spike-specific TCRs reportedly recognize variant regions that carry no mutations. After the peak T cell response, and only then, were repertoires sampled. Of the AZD1222 recipients, only 5 to 7 were seropositive at baseline. Spike-specific TCR breadth rose after two AZD1222 doses, and depth rose as well.

The TCR was taken from an adult in good health. The chain links TRBV19 to TRBJ2-5; D unclear. The specimen was peripheral blood, collected on day 0 of AZD1222 vaccination. CDR3 coding DNA: TGTGCCAGTAGTTGGGGAACTGGACGCCCTCTAGAGACCCAGTACTTC. Amino acid sequence: CASSWGTGRPLETQYF.